These 3 T cell receptor beta chains originate from one sample sequenced in a study of blood T cell repertoires in COVID-19. Sequenced by immunoSEQ multiplex PCR; TCRdb stores in-frame clones only, minus some. The sample has some 330,000 clones, around nine tenths seen once; the top ten hold approximately 1.8%. What was sequenced was peripheral blood. These receptors all stem from a woman in her twenties or thirties with COVID-19, enrolled during active disease.

The genes are TRBV2 and TRBJ2-1, with 10 bases fitting TRBD2. J lost 4 bases, V lost 3 bases, and 3 bases had no gene match. Germline CDR1 and CDR2: SNHLY and FYNNEI. The CDR3 totals 15 residues. The CDR3 sequence: CASSEEAGGYNEQFF. DNA for the CDR3: TGTGCCAGCAGTGAGGAAGCGGGGGGGTACAATGAGCAGTTCTTC.

The chain employs TRBV25-1 and TRBJ2-3; D gene unclear. V lost 2 bases, J lost 4 bases, and 16 bases lay in between. Germline V CDR1 and CDR2: MGHDK, SYGVNS. This CDR3 contains 16 residues. The chain's CDR3 is CASSEILLSVADTQYF. CDR3 nucleotides: TGTGCCAGCAGTGAAATACTTCTATCTGTCGCAGATACGCAGTATTTT.

This clone showed up just a few times. The chain's CDR3 is CSVALQQFGGTEAFF. CDR3 DNA: TGCAGCGTTGCATTACAACAATTTGGAGGAACTGAAGCTTTCTTT. The chain links TRBV29-1 to TRBJ1-1; D remains unclear. The CDR3 length is 15 residues. CDR1 is SQVTM and CDR2 is ANQGSEA in the germline V gene. Trimming took off 4 bases at V and 5 bases at J, with 20 bases between the two ends.